Listed below are T cell receptor beta chains from one sample, sequenced in a study of blood T cell repertoires in COVID-19. Sequencing was performed with immunoSEQ multiplex PCR; in TCRdb, only in-frame clones are kept and a portion is missing. The repertoire has more than 150,000 clones, roughly 84% of them found once; the top ten carry approximately 14%. Material: peripheral blood. These TCRs come from a man aged 18 to 29 with active or convalescent COVID-19. Each CDR3 is given with its conserved first and last residue.

TRBV4-1 | CASSKTGQVGNEQYF
TRBV7-9 | CASSPPSVRTDTQYF
TRBV5-6 | CASSDTGENEQFF
TRBV6-5 | CASQTETSTDTQYF
TRBV18 | CASSPRDAGTGYGYTF
TRBV7-2 | CASSLAPTGFGTEAFF
TRBV28 | CASCSPQAYNSPLHF
TRBV24-1 | CATSGDRETGELFF
TRBV3-1/TRBV3-2 | CASSGSGNIQYF
TRBV12-3/TRBV12-4 | CASRSGQANEQFF
TRBV6-2/TRBV6-3 | CASSYGTSGRYSYNEQFF
TRBV18 | CASTPLLSGTNTGELFF
TRBV5-3 | CARSLGPGTSDNEQFF
TRBV19 | CASSETLAGALEQYF
TRBV10-1 | CASRPDTGTGNTGELFF
TRBV7-9 | CASSFQKYEGATNEKLFF
TRBV14 | CASRRTGGATEAFF
TRBV21-1 | CASSKLRGATEAFF
TRBV7-2 | CASSPRFGNQPQHF
TRBV14 | CASSQSMRGQGTDTQYF